This TCR beta chain was obtained from a study of precursors of human CD4 cytotoxic T cells (dated by TCRdb to the late 2010s). The study in broad terms: CD4+ memory subsets from around 13 donors in total were covered by the bulk TCR-seq analysis. TCR-seq analysis of approximately 15 donors yielded TCRalpha and TCRbeta chain sequences (table S7).

Bulk UMI-based TCR sequencing was performed on four sorted CD4+ memory subsets (TCM, TEM, IL-7Rhigh TEMRA, IL-7R- TEMRA) to test a precursor-effector relationship among CD4 cytotoxic T cells. Cells were obtained from peripheral blood mononuclear cells that had been isolated from human blood. The CDR3 measures 14 amino acids from cysteine to phenylalanine. Only the CDR3 portion is preserved as DNA: 42 bases, with reading frame beginning at the first base. For CDR1 and CDR2, the germline V gene lists SGHAT and FQNNGV. Trimmed from V: 4 bases; trimmed from J: 2 bases; junction bases lacking a gene match: 2. Sequencing was carried out with an Illumina MiSeq. In the original analysis: To quantify repertoire diversity, the Shannon-Wiener index was calculated using VDJtools. Expanded TCRbeta clonotypes were defined as those with a clonotype frequency of at least 3. Using fastp trimming at Q25 and MiXCR clonotype assembly, TCRdb reanalyzed the public sequencing data and kept in-frame beta chains. Here each entry gathers all rows of one CDR3 protein and keeps the most common genes and DNA. The V and J calls were not made by the authors but by TCRdb's processing. This sample holds about 510 distinct CDR3 sequences; about a sixth were observed only once. The ten largest make up about 12% of the sample.

What the study reported, not specific to this receptor: Expanded effector clonotypes accounted for a larger share of IL-7Rhigh TEMRA clonotypes than of TEM or TCM clonotypes. Compared with TCM and TEM subsets, the IL-7Rhigh and IL-7R- TEMRA subsets had more restricted TCR repertoires, with lower diversity and more expanded clonotypes. According to the authors, a human observational design cannot definitively establish the direction of differentiation between precursor and effector cells. Only 13 of the 14 donors were included in some of the bulk TCR-seq comparisons, which suggests that not every subset was available for every donor.

This clonotype has more than one count but fewer than ten. The antigen it recognizes is unknown. Base qualities are missing; no much larger clone stands one base away. The source is a human donor in good health. The V and J segments used are TRBV11-2 and TRBJ1-2, with 9 middle bases fitting TRBD1. The sequencing sample was made of memory CD4+ T cells from blood (PBMCs). The DNA reads as follows: TGTGCCAGCAGCTCGGGGACAGGGAACTATGGCTACACCTTC. It translates as CASSSGTGNYGYTF.